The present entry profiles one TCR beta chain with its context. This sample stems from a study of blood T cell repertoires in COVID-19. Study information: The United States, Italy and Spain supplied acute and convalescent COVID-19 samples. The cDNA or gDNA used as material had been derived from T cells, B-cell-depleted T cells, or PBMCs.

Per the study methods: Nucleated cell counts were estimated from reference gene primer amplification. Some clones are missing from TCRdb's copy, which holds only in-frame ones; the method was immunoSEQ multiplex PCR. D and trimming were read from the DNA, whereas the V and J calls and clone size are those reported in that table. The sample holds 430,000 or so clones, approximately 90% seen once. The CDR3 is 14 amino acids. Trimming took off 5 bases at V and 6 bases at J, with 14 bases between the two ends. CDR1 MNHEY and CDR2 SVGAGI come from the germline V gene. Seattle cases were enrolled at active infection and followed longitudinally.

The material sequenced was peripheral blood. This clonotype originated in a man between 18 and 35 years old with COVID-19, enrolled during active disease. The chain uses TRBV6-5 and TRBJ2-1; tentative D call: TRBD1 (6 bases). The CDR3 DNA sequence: TGTGCCAGCAGTCCCAGACAGGACGGCAATGAGCAGTTCTTC. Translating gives CASSPRQDGNEQFF.